Shown below are 4 T cell receptor beta chains from a single sample sequenced in a study of cytomegalovirus exposure and HLA in healthy donors (dated by TCRdb to 2017 to 2019). Libraries came from the immunoSEQ multiplex PCR assay. TCRdb re-hosts the immuneACCESS table, in-frame sequences only. Its copies lack some clones; in the studies checked, an unresolved V gene accounts for under half of them, and the cause for the rest is not known. This sample comprises about 160,000 clones, 65% to 90% of them detected only once. About 2.2% of the sample is in the top ten clones. Sequenced material: PBMCs. These receptor sequences come from a woman between 18 and 29 years old in good health and CMV-seronegative.

The chain carries TRBV4-3 and TRBJ1-4; the D gene is possibly TRBD1 (5 bases). Trimming took off 1 base at V and 8 bases at J, with 14 bases between the two ends. The CDR3 sequence is 15 residues long. The V gene's germline CDR1 is LGHNA and CDR2 YSLEER. CDR3 in amino acids: CASSQGRGSGEKLFF. CDR3 coding DNA: TGCGCCAGCAGCCAAGGTCGGGGGTCGGGGGAAAAACTGTTTTTT.

The chain couples TRBV9 to TRBJ2-2, with 11 bases that match TRBD2. Germline CDR1 and CDR2: SGDLS and YYNGEE. The CDR3 runs to 16 residues. The V and J ends lost 3 bases and 5 bases, in that order; junction bases with no gene match: 6. As DNA, the CDR3 is TGTGCCAGCAGCGAGCGAGGACTAGCGGGTACCGGGGAGCTGTTTTTT. Amino acids: CASSERGLAGTGELFF.

The chain couples TRBV9 to TRBJ1-2, with D possibly TRBD1 on 5 matching bases. The CDR3 has 13 residues. Germline V gene sequence: CDR1 SGDLS, CDR2 YYNGEE. The V end lost 3 bases, the J end lost 7 bases, and 13 bases lay between the germline ends. This chain's CDR3 is CASSAEWGGGYTF. The DNA of the CDR3 is TGTGCCAGCAGCGCCGAGTGGGGGGGTGGCTACACCTTC.

The chain combines TRBV7-9 with TRBJ1-1, with 8 bases identical to TRBD1. This CDR3 has 12 amino acids. The germline V gene has CDR1 SEHNR and CDR2 FQNEAQ (reference sequence). The junction had 3 bases not matched to a gene; V was cut back by 8 bases and J by 4 bases. CDR3 DNA sequence: TGTGCCAGCGACGACAGGGGCACTGAAGCTTTCTTT. Translation gives CASDDRGTEAFF. Looking up the rest from reference TRBV7-9 and TRBJ1-1 gives the full variable domain: DTGVSQNPRHKITKRGQNVTFRCDPISEHNRLYWYRQTLGQGPEFLTYFQNEAQLEKSRLLSDRFSAERPKGSFSTLEIQRTEQGDSAMYLCASDDRGTEAFFGQGTRLTVV.